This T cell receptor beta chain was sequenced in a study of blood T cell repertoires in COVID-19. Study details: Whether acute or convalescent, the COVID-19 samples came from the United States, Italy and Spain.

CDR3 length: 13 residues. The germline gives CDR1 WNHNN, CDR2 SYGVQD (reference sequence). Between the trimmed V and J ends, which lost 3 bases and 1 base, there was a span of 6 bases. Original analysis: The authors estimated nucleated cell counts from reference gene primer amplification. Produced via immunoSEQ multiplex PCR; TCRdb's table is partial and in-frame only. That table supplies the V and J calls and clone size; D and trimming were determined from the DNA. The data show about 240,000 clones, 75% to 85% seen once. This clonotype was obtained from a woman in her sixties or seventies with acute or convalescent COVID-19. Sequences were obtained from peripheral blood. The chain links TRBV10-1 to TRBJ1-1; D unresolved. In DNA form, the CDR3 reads TGCGCCAGCAGTGACAGGCCGAACACTGAAGCTTTCTTT. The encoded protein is CASSDRPNTEAFF.